This T cell receptor (beta chain) comes out of a study of blood T cell repertoires in COVID-19. The overall study: The origin of the acute and convalescent COVID-19 samples was the United States, Italy and Spain. T cells, B-cell-depleted T cells, or PBMCs provided the cDNA or gDNA that served as material.

Between the trimmed V and J ends, which lost 4 bases and 6 bases, there was a span of 13 bases. The CDR3 is 14 residues long. Germline-derived CDR1 and CDR2 are MGHRA and YSYEKL. Authors' methods: Reference gene primer amplification gave nucleated cell count estimates. Method: immunoSEQ multiplex PCR; TCRdb's copy keeps in-frame clones and lacks some. The V and J calls and the clone size are those of that table, but D and trimming were determined from the DNA. In the table there are 150,000 to 200,000 clones, roughly 86% of which are singletons. Input material: peripheral blood. The chain recombines TRBV4-1 with TRBJ1-5; a weak D match, TRBD1 (6 bases). This clonotype originated in a young man with acute or convalescent COVID-19. The chain's CDR3 is CASSLGQGPQPQHF. CDR3 coding DNA: TGCGCCAGCAGCCTTGGGCAGGGGCCTCAGCCCCAGCATTTT.